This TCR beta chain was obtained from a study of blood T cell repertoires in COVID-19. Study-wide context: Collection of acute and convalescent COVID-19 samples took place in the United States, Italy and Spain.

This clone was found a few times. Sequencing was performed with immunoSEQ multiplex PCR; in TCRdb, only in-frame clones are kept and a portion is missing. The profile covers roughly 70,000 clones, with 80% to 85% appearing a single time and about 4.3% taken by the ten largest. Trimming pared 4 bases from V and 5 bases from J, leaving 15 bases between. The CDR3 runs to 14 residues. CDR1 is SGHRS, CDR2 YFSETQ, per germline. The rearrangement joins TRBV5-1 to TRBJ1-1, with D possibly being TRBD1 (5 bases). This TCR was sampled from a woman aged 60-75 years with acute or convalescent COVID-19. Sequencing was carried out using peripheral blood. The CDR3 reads CASSGALGRTEAFF. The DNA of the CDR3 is TGCGCCAGCAGCGGGGCACTGGGGAGGACTGAAGCTTTCTTT.